A single sample is the source of the 29 T cell receptor beta chains below, sequenced in a study of shared clonotypes between healthy human individuals. Produced via immunoSEQ multiplex PCR; TCRdb's table is partial and in-frame only. The data show millions of clones, 85% to 95% seen once. The sample consisted of naive CD4+ T cells sorted from blood. Sample subset: CD45RA+ positively selected. The source of these receptors is a man between 18 and 35 years old in good health.

The CDR3 loop is CASSYSGNRAGQPQHF. The CDR3 DNA reads TGTGCCAGCAGTTACTCGGGGAACAGGGCAGGACAGCCCCAGCATTTT. The chain uses TRBV6-5 and TRBJ1-5; tentative D call: TRBD1 (6 bases). Deletions cut 0 bases from V and 7 bases from J, with 16 bases between. The germline gives CDR1 MNHEY, CDR2 SVGAGI. The CDR3 length is 16 residues.

The chain is built from TRBV6-5 and TRBJ1-2; D not resolved. The germline CDR1 and CDR2 sequences are MNHEY and SVGAGI. The V gene lost 4 bases and the J gene lost 3 bases, with 9 bases spanning the gap. The CDR3 length is 13 residues. The CDR3 is CASSSREYYGYTF. CDR3 nucleotides: TGTGCCAGCAGTTCTAGAGAATACTATGGCTACACCTTC.

V gene TRBV6-1 combines with J gene TRBJ2-7, with D possibly being TRBD1 (6 bases). The CDR3 is 13 amino acids. V lost 6 bases to trimming and J lost 7 bases, with 16 bases between them. Germline assignment: CDR1 MNHNS and CDR2 SASEGT. Here the CDR3 DNA reads TGTGCCAGCAGCCTTACAGGGATTGGGGAGCAGTACTTC. As protein: CASSLTGIGEQYF.

The rearrangement joins TRBV6-1 to TRBJ1-1; D call uncertain. The CDR3 consists of 13 residues. V lost 7 bases and J 7 bases, leaving 16 bases between the germline ends. Germline V CDR1 and CDR2: MNHNS, SASEGT. The CDR3 is CASKLDGSNEAFF. In DNA, the CDR3 is TGTGCCAGCAAACTGGATGGTTCGAATGAAGCTTTCTTT.

The rearrangement uses TRBV9 and TRBJ1-6; the match to TRBD1 covers 9 bases. Losses at the gene ends were 4 bases for V and 6 bases for J; bases not matched to a gene: 5. The CDR3 runs to 15 residues. Germline V gives CDR1 SGDLS, CDR2 YYNGEE. The CDR3: CASSTGDRANSPLHF. The CDR3 DNA reads as TGTGCCAGCAGCACCGGGGACAGGGCTAATTCACCCCTCCACTTT. Full variable domain (remainder filled in from reference TRBV9 and TRBJ1-6): DSGVTQTPKHLITATGQRVTLRCSPRSGDLSVYWYQQSLDQGLQFLIQYYNGEERAKGNILERFSAQQFPDLHSELNLSSLELGDSALYFCASSTGDRANSPLHFGNGTRLTVT.

The V gene is TRBV27, the J gene TRBJ2-7; 7 bases are a match to TRBD1. With V trimmed by 5 bases and J by 7 bases, 11 bases remained unmatched. Germline V lookup: CDR1 MNHEY, CDR2 SMNVEV (reference sequence). The CDR3 is made up of 14 amino acids. CDR3 region: CASSKNRGEGEQYF. CDR3 sequence (DNA): TGTGCCAGCAGTAAGAACAGGGGCGAGGGGGAGCAGTACTTC.

V usage is TRBV28 and J usage is TRBJ2-5, with 7 bases identical to TRBD1. The CDR3 loop spans 14 amino acids. The V and J ends lost 5 bases and 2 bases, in that order; junction bases with no gene match: 5. Germline CDR1 MDHEN, CDR2 SYDVKM. CDR3 residues: CASSRDSGQETQYF. CDR3 in DNA: TGTGCCAGCAGTCGGGACAGCGGACAAGAGACCCAGTACTTC.

The V and J genes are TRBV30 and TRBJ2-2, with 10 bases fitting TRBD1. CDR3 length equals 15 residues. V shed 4 bases and J 5 bases; nucleotides not matched to a gene: 7. The germline gives CDR1 GTSNPN, CDR2 SVGIG (reference sequence). The CDR3, as DNA: TGTGCCTGGACCATAGGACAGGGGGGAACCGGGGAGCTGTTTTTT. Protein sequence: CAWTIGQGGTGELFF.

The chain is built from TRBV18 and TRBJ1-6; 8 positions agree with TRBD1. The CDR3 contains 14 residues. The V gene's germline CDR1 is KGHSH and CDR2 LQKENI. With V trimmed by 5 bases and J by 7 bases, 4 bases remained unmatched. The CDR3 DNA reads as TGTGCCAGCTCAATGACAGGGGAAAATTCACCCCTCCACTTT. This sequence encodes CASSMTGENSPLHF.

The chain joins TRBV5-6 to TRBJ2-3, with D perhaps TRBD2 (5 bases). V was clipped by 3 bases and J by 0 bases, with 8 bases between them. Germline V gene lookup returns CDR1 SGHDT and CDR2 YYEEEE. The CDR3 is made up of 14 amino acids. The CDR3 DNA follows: TGTGCCAGCAGCTCGGACTTTAGCACAGATACGCAGTATTTT. This codes for CASSSDFSTDTQYF.

The chain combines TRBV12-5 with TRBJ1-5; 11 bases are a match to TRBD1. This CDR3 is 17 amino acids long. The trim removed 5 bases at V and 0 bases at J, leaving 6 bases unmatched. Germline CDR1 is LGHNT and CDR2 is FRNRAP. The CDR3 DNA follows: TGTGCTAGTGGTACCTCGGACAGGGGGCCTAGCAATCAGCCCCAGCATTTT. Translating gives CASGTSDRGPSNQPQHF.

Regarding this clone: Other DNA sequences in the sample encode the same CDR3. This chain links TRBV18 with TRBJ1-3, with D unclear. There are 14 residues in the CDR3. Germline V gene lookup returns CDR1 KGHSH and CDR2 LQKENI. Trimming took 1 base from V and 1 from J, leaving 5 bases between them. The CDR3 spells CASSPQASGNTIYF. The CDR3 DNA reads as TGTGCCAGCTCACCACAGGCGTCTGGAAACACCATATATTTT.

Note on this clone: Other DNA sequences in this sample translate to the same CDR3. The rearrangement joins TRBV20-1 to TRBJ2-1; D uncertain. CDR3 length: 8 residues. Deletions cut 5 bases from V and 10 bases from J, with 3 bases between. CDR1 DFQATT and CDR2 SNEGSKA come from the germline V gene (reference sequence). The CDR3: CSAGEQFF. CDR3 nucleotides: TGCAGTGCTGGGGAGCAGTTCTTC.

The rearrangement links TRBV9 to TRBJ1-2, with D tentatively TRBD1 (5 bases). Deletions cut 4 bases from V and 4 bases from J, with 20 bases between. The CDR3 length is 16 residues. Per the germline V gene, CDR1 is SGDLS and CDR2 is YYNGEE. CDR3 residues: CASSPTGGTQGYGYTF. The CDR3 region has the DNA TGTGCCAGCAGCCCCACCGGAGGGACCCAGGGCTATGGCTACACCTTC.

The genes are TRBV10-3 and TRBJ2-3, with TRBD2 matching 7 bases. After removal of 8 bases from V and 0 bases from J, the junction contained 2 bases not matched to a gene. Germline CDR1 reads ENHRY; CDR2 reads SYGVKD. This CDR3 region has 13 residues. Here the CDR3 DNA reads TGTGCCATCTCAGCGGGAAGCACAGATACGCAGTATTTT. Translation gives CAISAGSTDTQYF.

The chain combines TRBV5-4 with TRBJ1-2; the D is unclear. The V gene's germline CDR1 is SGHNT and CDR2 YYREEE (reference sequence). V was cut by 0 bases and J by 0 bases, with 9 bases left in between. The CDR3 runs 15 residues. CDR3: CASSLEGLSNYGYTF. The CDR3 coding sequence is TGTGCCAGCAGCTTGGAGGGCCTGTCTAACTATGGCTACACCTTC.

The V gene is TRBV19, the J gene TRBJ1-1; possible D gene TRBD1, 5 bases. V lost 5 bases to trimming and J lost 4 bases, with 17 bases between them. Per germline, CDR1 LNHDA and CDR2 SQIVND (reference sequence). The CDR3 has 15 residues. CDR3 sequence: CASSSAGTLGTEAFF. The CDR3 DNA reads TGTGCCAGTAGTTCGGCAGGGACCTTGGGCACTGAAGCTTTCTTT.

The chain is built from TRBV30 and TRBJ1-5; D call uncertain. The germline V gene has CDR1 GTSNPN and CDR2 SVGIG (reference sequence). The CDR3 has 12 amino acids. Trimming removed 0 bases at V and 9 bases at J, with 9 bases between. CDR3 residues: CAWSVAQLPQHF. CDR3 DNA: TGTGCCTGGAGTGTAGCCCAATTGCCCCAGCATTTT.

V and J are TRBV18 and TRBJ1-6, with D unclear. The V and J ends lost 6 bases and 1 base respectively, with 10 bases between them. This CDR3 is 15 amino acids long. CDR1 is KGHSH and CDR2 is LQKENI in the germline V gene. The CDR3 DNA sequence: TGTGCCAGCTCCTCGATGGTTTCCTATAATTCACCCCTCCACTTT. Translating it yields CASSSMVSYNSPLHF. The complete variable domain, with remaining parts taken from reference TRBV18 and TRBJ1-6, reads NAGVMQNPRHLVRRRGQEARLRCSPMKGHSHVYWYRQLPEEGLKFMVYLQKENIIDESGMPKERFSAEFPKEGPSILRIQQVVRGDSAAYFCASSSMVSYNSPLHFGNGTRLTVT.

The genes are TRBV5-1 and TRBJ2-6, with D perhaps TRBD1 or TRBD2 (5 bases each). The ends were cut back, 0 bases at V and 2 bases at J, with 9 bases in the middle. Germline lookup yields CDR1 SGHRS and CDR2 YFSETQ. The CDR3 is made up of 16 amino acids. CDR3 in amino acids: CASSLAGTAGANVLTF. The DNA of the CDR3 is TGCGCCAGCAGCTTGGCCGGGACGGCTGGGGCCAACGTCCTGACTTTC.

V and J are TRBV2 and TRBJ2-1; 7 nucleotides match TRBD2. V lost 7 bases, J lost 5 bases, and 26 bases stayed unmatched. Germline V gives CDR1 SNHLY, CDR2 FYNNEI. The CDR3 extends over 20 amino acids. The CDR3 region has the DNA TGTGCCAGCACCTCACGTACGGGAGGCCCAAATACACGTATAAACAATGAGCAGTTCTTC. Its protein product is CASTSRTGGPNTRINNEQFF.

As for this clone: One end of the junction is discordant with germline, which a read error may explain. V and J are TRBV7-7 and TRBJ2-7; D gene ambiguous. The V gene's germline CDR1 is SSHAT and CDR2 FNYEAQ (reference sequence). The CDR3 runs 14 residues. The CDR3, as DNA: TGTGCTAGCAGTTTAACCCCCGGCTCTTACGAGCAGTACTTC. Translated, it gives CASSLTPGSYEQYF.

The chain uses TRBV23-1 and TRBJ2-4, with D tentatively TRBD2 (5 bases). TRBV23-1 is reported as an ORF; its role is uncertain. Trimming removed 4 bases at V and 14 bases at J, with 18 bases between. The CDR3 loop spans 13 amino acids. The CDR3 DNA sequence: TGCGCCAGCAGTCCTCCCGGTCGGGGAACAGAGTACTTC. It codes for CASSPPGRGTEYF.

The V and J genes are TRBV7-2 and TRBJ1-6; 7 nucleotides line up with TRBD1. CDR1 and CDR2 (germline): SGHTA, FQGNSA. The junction had 8 bases not matched to a gene; V was cut back by 6 bases and J by 0 bases. This CDR3 has 17 amino acids. This CDR3 is CASSPRTGLSYNSPLHF. The CDR3 DNA sequence: TGTGCCAGCAGTCCTCGGACAGGCCTCTCCTATAATTCACCCCTCCACTTT.

V and J are TRBV12-5 and TRBJ2-5, with a tentative D call TRBD2 (5 bases). This CDR3 has 15 amino acids. Trimming left V 3 bases short and J 2 bases short, with 13 bases between. The germline CDR1 and CDR2 sequences are LGHNT and FRNRAP. CDR3 sequence reads: CASGLPGSRQETQYF. The CDR3 DNA reads TGTGCTAGTGGTTTACCGGGATCGCGGCAAGAGACCCAGTACTTC.

The sample holds one count of this clone. The chain couples TRBV4-2 to TRBJ1-5; no clear D. Germline V gene lookup returns CDR1 LGHNA and CDR2 YNFKEQ. Deletions cut 0 bases from V and 0 bases from J, with 15 bases between. The CDR3 covers 18 residues. The CDR3 region has the DNA TGTGCCAGCAGCCAAGAATCTATCCGGGCTTATAGCAATCAGCCCCAGCATTTT. This encodes CASSQESIRAYSNQPQHF.

The chain employs TRBV30 and TRBJ1-2; possibly TRBD1 for D (5 bases). The CDR3 length is 14 residues. Germline CDR1 is GTSNPN and CDR2 is SVGIG (reference sequence). V was shortened by 3 bases and J by 4 bases, with 15 bases between the two germline ends. The DNA of the CDR3 is TGTGCCTGGAGGATGGACAAACGGATCTATGGCTACACCTTC. Translating gives CAWRMDKRIYGYTF.

The DNA of the CDR3 is TGTGCCAGCAGGGAGACAGGCCAGGGCACTGAAGCTTTCTTT. It codes for CASRETGQGTEAFF. The genes are TRBV2 and TRBJ1-1; tentative D call: TRBD1 (6 bases). Looked up from germline, CDR1 is SNHLY and CDR2 is FYNNEI. The CDR3 loop spans 14 amino acids. V lost 6 bases, J lost 4 bases, and 15 bases lay in between. Variable domain in full (rest from reference TRBV2 and TRBJ1-1): EPEVTQTPSHQVTQMGQEVILRCVPISNHLYFYWYRQILGQKVEFLVSFYNNEISEKSEIFDDQFSVERPDGSNFTLKIRSTKLEDSAMYFCASRETGQGTEAFFGQGTRLTVV.

The rearrangement links TRBV21-1 to TRBJ2-5; the D segment call TRBD2 is taken from the table without a DNA check. TRBV21-1 is recorded as a pseudogene. The CDR3 has 19 amino acids. Here the CDR3 reads CASSKSWFRALLASETQYF. In DNA form, the CDR3 reads TGTGCCAGCAGCAAAAGTTGGTTTAGGGCCCTGCTAGCTTCAGAGACCCAGTACTTC.